The entry below describes one T cell receptor (beta chain). The sample belongs to a study of cytomegalovirus exposure and HLA in healthy donors. About the study: Across 300 to 400 genotyped donors, approximately 81% landed in the Caucasian-associated ancestry cluster.

V was trimmed by 1 base and J by 4 bases, leaving 10 bases between them. The germline V gene encodes CDR1 SEHNR and CDR2 FQNEAQ (reference sequence). The CDR3 is 14 amino acids. PCR involved 60 Vbeta and 13 Jbeta primers. Only in-frame clones appear in the TCRdb table, and some are missing; sequencing was by immunoSEQ multiplex PCR. The sample lists 190,000 or so clones, around 83% occurring once. The source of this sequence is a man in his fifties or sixties in good health and CMV-seronegative. The chain links TRBV7-9 to TRBJ1-1; possibly TRBD1 for D (6 bases). The sequenced material came from PBMCs. CDR3 nucleotide sequence: TGTGCCAGCAGCTTAGTCCAGGGGAGCACTGAAGCTTTCTTT. Translated: CASSLVQGSTEAFF.